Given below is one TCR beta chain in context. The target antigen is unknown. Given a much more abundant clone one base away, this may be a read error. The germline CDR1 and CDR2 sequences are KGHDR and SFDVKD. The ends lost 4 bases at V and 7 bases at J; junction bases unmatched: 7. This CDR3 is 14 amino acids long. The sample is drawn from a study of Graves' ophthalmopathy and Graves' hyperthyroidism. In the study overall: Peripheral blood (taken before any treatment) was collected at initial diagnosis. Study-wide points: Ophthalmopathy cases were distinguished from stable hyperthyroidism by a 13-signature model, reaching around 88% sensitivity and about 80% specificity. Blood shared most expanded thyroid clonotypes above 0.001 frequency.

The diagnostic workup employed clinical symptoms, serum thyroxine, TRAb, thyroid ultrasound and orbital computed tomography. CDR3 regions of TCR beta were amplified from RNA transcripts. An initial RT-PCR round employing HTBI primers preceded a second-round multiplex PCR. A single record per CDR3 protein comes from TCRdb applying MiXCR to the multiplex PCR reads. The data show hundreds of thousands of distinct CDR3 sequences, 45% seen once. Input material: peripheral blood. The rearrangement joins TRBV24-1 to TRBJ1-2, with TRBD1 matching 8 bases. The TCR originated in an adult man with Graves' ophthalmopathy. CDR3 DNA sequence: TGTGCCACCAGTGACGCCCAGGGGGCGAGTGGCTACACCTTC. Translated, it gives CATSDAQGASGYTF.